What follows are 23 T cell receptor beta chains derived from one specimen sequenced in a study of blood T cell repertoires in COVID-19. This table comes from immunoSEQ multiplex PCR, and its TCRdb copy is limited to in-frame clones, with some not included. Among tens of thousands of clones listed, 91% were seen once. Sequenced input: peripheral blood. Receptor source: a human donor in a cohort sampled during active COVID-19.

The count of this clone is one. J is TRBJ1-1 and V is TRBV16; TRBD1 matches 9 bases. V lost 4 bases to trimming and J lost 4 bases; unmatched junction nucleotides: 10. CDR1 and CDR2 from the germline V gene are KGHSY and FQNENV. The CDR3 covers 16 residues. CDR3 region: CASSRGTGRTSTEAFF. The CDR3 DNA reads TGTGCCAGCAGCCGAGGGACAGGGAGAACAAGCACTGAAGCTTTCTTT.

The chain combines TRBV18 with TRBJ1-1, with 7 bases aligning to TRBD1. This CDR3 contains 14 residues. V dropped 6 bases and J dropped 7; count of bases not matched to a gene: 11. The germline CDR1 and CDR2 sequences are KGHSH and LQKENI. This CDR3 reads CASSTAGWDSEAFF. In DNA form, the CDR3 reads TGTGCCAGCTCCACCGCCGGGTGGGACAGTGAAGCTTTCTTT.

The J gene is TRBJ1-2, the V gene TRBV6-2 or TRBV6-3; D gene ambiguous. V lost 6 bases to trimming and J lost 0 bases, with 8 bases between them. The CDR3 has 13 residues. Germline CDR1 MNHEY, CDR2 SVGEGT. CDR3 residues: CASSPAANYGYTF. The CDR3 DNA sequence: TGTGCCAGCAGCCCCGCAGCTAACTATGGCTACACCTTC.

CDR3 sequence (DNA): TGTGCCAGTAGTCCCGGTGCGGGCTATGGCTACACCTTC. It translates to CASSPGAGYGYTF. This chain connects TRBV19 to TRBJ1-2; no clear D gene. Deletions cut 5 bases from V and 4 bases from J, with 11 bases between. Germline V gives CDR1 LNHDA, CDR2 SQIVND (reference sequence). There are 13 residues in the CDR3.

This rearrangement joins TRBV6-5 to TRBJ2-3; 7 bases fit TRBD1. This CDR3 spans 12 amino acids. After removal of 10 bases from V and 4 bases from J, the junction contained 5 bases not matched to a gene. From germline, CDR1 is MNHEY and CDR2 SVGAGI. The CDR3 DNA reads as TGTGCCACCCGACAGGGTCCAGATACGCAGTATTTT. It translates to CATRQGPDTQYF.

The rearrangement uses TRBV28 and TRBJ2-3; TRBD2 matches at 13 bases. The germline V gene has CDR1 MDHEN and CDR2 SYDVKM. The CDR3 sequence is 16 residues long. Losses at the gene ends were 5 bases for V and 7 bases for J; bases not matched to a gene: 9. CDR3 sequence (DNA): TGTGCCAGCAGTCGATCCGGGACTAGCGGGGTGTATACGCAGTATTTT. It encodes CASSRSGTSGVYTQYF.

This chain joins TRBV7-8 and TRBJ2-7, with 8 bases matching TRBD1. The CDR3 is 14 residues long. Germline V CDR1 and CDR2: SGHVS, FQNEAQ. V gave up 3 bases and J gave up 3 bases; unmatched junction bases: 4. The DNA of the CDR3 is TGTGCCAGCAGCTTGGGACAGGTAGTCTACGAGCAGTACGTC. Residues: CASSLGQVVYEQYV.

This CDR3 reads CATAGTGYNEQFF. CDR3 DNA sequence: TGTGCCACCGCCGGGACAGGGTACAATGAGCAGTTCTTC. V gene TRBV24-1 combines with J gene TRBJ2-1, with 9 bases lining up with TRBD1. V gave up 9 bases and J gave up 4 bases; unmatched junction bases: 3. CDR1 KGHDR and CDR2 SFDVKD come from the germline V gene. The CDR3 has 13 amino acids.

The chain has TRBV7-2 and TRBJ1-2; D gene ambiguous. Between the trimmed V and J ends, which lost 7 bases and 10 bases, there was a span of 19 bases. The CDR3 length is 13 residues. CDR1 and CDR2 (germline): SGHTA, FQGNSA. This chain's CDR3 is CASNPVVSEPYTF. The CDR3 DNA is TGTGCCAGCAACCCAGTGGTGTCCGAACCCTACACCTTC.

The chain joins TRBV29-1 to TRBJ2-1, with D perhaps matching TRBD1 (5 bases). There are 15 residues in the CDR3. From germline, CDR1 is SQVTM and CDR2 ANQGSEA. V was pared by 0 bases and J by 5 bases, with 14 bases between. Here the CDR3 DNA reads TGCAGCGTTGAAGATCAAGTCGCAGGGAACAATGAGCAGTTCTTC. Translated, it gives CSVEDQVAGNNEQFF.

This clone was detected only once. The rearrangement joins TRBV2 to TRBJ2-7, with TRBD2 as a possible D gene (5 bases). Germline CDR1 is SNHLY and CDR2 is FYNNEI. This CDR3 has 13 amino acids. Trimming removed 0 bases at V and 6 bases at J, with 9 bases between. The CDR3 sequence: CASSEAPGSEQYV. As DNA, the CDR3 is TGTGCCAGCAGTGAAGCGCCGGGGTCCGAGCAGTACGTC.

The V gene is TRBV5-1, the J gene TRBJ1-2; D unclear. The CDR3 is made up of 14 amino acids. CDR1 and CDR2 (germline): SGHRS, YFSETQ. Trimming left V 4 bases short and J 1 base short, with 11 bases between. CDR3 coding DNA: TGCGCCAGCAGCCCGGGAGGGAATAACTATGGCTACACCTTC. Encoded protein: CASSPGGNNYGYTF.

In DNA, the CDR3 is TGCGCCAGCAGCTTGGGACTAGCGGGGAATGAGCAGTTCTTC. Its translation: CASSLGLAGNEQFF. The chain is built from TRBV5-1 and TRBJ2-1, with 11 bases fitting TRBD2. Germline V gene data show CDR1 as SGHRS and CDR2 as YFSETQ. Trimming cost V 0 bases and J 7 bases; bases outside gene matches: 0. The CDR3 length is 14 residues.

This clone was picked up one time. This rearrangement joins TRBV19 to TRBJ1-3, with D unclear. Trimming shortened V by 5 bases and J by 0 bases, and 14 bases separated the two germline ends. The CDR3 runs 16 residues. Germline V gene sequence: CDR1 LNHDA, CDR2 SQIVND (reference sequence). For the CDR3, the DNA is TGTGCCAGTAGTGTTTTGCAAAGTAGCTCTGGAAACACCATATATTTT. Its translation is CASSVLQSSSGNTIYF.

The genes are TRBV7-2 and TRBJ1-2; maybe TRBD1 (5 bases). This CDR3 spans 14 amino acids. Between the trimmed V and J ends, which lost 0 bases and 7 bases, there was a span of 12 bases. The germline V gene has CDR1 SGHTA and CDR2 FQGNSA. CDR3 coding DNA: TGTGCCAGCAGCTTAGCAAGGGGTTTGGGTGGCTACACCTTC. Translated: CASSLARGLGGYTF.

This clone occurred once. This sequence joins TRBV28 and TRBJ2-2; D is uncertain. The germline V gene encodes CDR1 MDHEN and CDR2 SYDVKM. The germline V and J ends were trimmed by 7 bases and 4 bases, with 10 bases remaining between them. This CDR3 comprises 13 residues. The DNA for the CDR3 is TGTGCCAGCATTAGCTTGGGCACCGGGGAGCTGTTTTTT. The encoded protein is CASISLGTGELFF. The full variable domain, in which reference TRBV28 and TRBJ2-2 provide the parts outside the CDR3, is DVKVTQSSRYLVKRTGEKVFLECVQDMDHENMFWYRQDPGLGLRLIYFSYDVKMKEKGDIPEGYSVSREKKERFSLILESASTNQTSMYLCASISLGTGELFFGEGSRLTVL.

The chain is built from TRBV3-1 (or the pseudogene TRBV3-2) and TRBJ1-4; tentative D call: TRBD1 (6 bases). This CDR3 contains 15 residues. V was cut by 1 base and J by 6 bases, with 12 bases left in between. Germline CDR1 and CDR2: LGHDT and YNNKEL (reference sequence). The CDR3 spells CASSQAGGRDEKLFF. CDR3 bases: TGTGCCAGCAGCCAAGCGGGGGGCCGGGATGAAAAACTGTTTTTT.

The V gene is TRBV19, the J gene TRBJ1-5; TRBD1 aligns across 7 bases. The CDR3 is made up of 14 amino acids. Germline CDR1 LNHDA, CDR2 SQIVND (reference sequence). V lost 6 bases and J lost 6; bases outside the gene matches: 8. CDR3 region: CASRETGLAQPQHF. In DNA form, the CDR3 reads TGTGCCAGTAGGGAGACAGGGCTCGCTCAGCCCCAGCATTTT.

The rearrangement joins TRBV19 to TRBJ2-3; TRBD2 matches 9 bases. This CDR3 region has 13 residues. Germline-derived CDR1 and CDR2 are LNHDA and SQIVND (reference sequence). V dropped 8 bases and J dropped 9; count of bases not matched to a gene: 9. The CDR3 here is CASSQTSGETQYF. CDR3 bases: TGTGCCAGTTCCCAGACTAGCGGCGAGACGCAGTATTTT.

This clone was detected only once. The rearrangement links TRBV12-3 or TRBV12-4 to TRBJ1-2; TRBD1 matches 12 bases. The J segment lost 7 bases and the V segment lost 6 bases, leaving 3 bases of the junction unmatched. This CDR3 spans 13 amino acids. The CDR3 is CASRGTGGRGYTF. The CDR3 nucleotides are TGTGCCAGCAGGGGGACAGGGGGCCGTGGCTACACCTTC.

This sequence joins TRBV3-1 (or the pseudogene TRBV3-2) and TRBJ2-1, with 7 bases lining up with TRBD1. Germline-derived CDR1 and CDR2 are LGHDT and YNNKEL (reference sequence). CDR3 length: 19 residues. V dropped 0 bases and J dropped 7; count of bases not matched to a gene: 18. The CDR3 loop is CASSQDGPGLRDRGNEQFF. CDR3 nucleotide sequence: TGTGCCAGCAGCCAAGATGGCCCCGGTCTCCGGGACAGAGGGAATGAGCAGTTCTTC.

CDR3 DNA sequence: TGCGCCAGCAGCTTGGAGGACCCGGGATTAGCCAACCGCTATGGCTACACCTTC. Amino acid sequence: CASSLEDPGLANRYGYTF. The chain joins TRBV5-1 to TRBJ1-2, with D unresolved. CDR3 length: 18 amino acids. The V and J ends lost 0 bases and 4 bases respectively, with 22 bases between them. Germline V CDR1 and CDR2: SGHRS, YFSETQ.

The chain recombines TRBV18 with TRBJ2-5, with 7 bases matching TRBD1. After removal of 3 bases from V and 2 bases from J, the junction contained 0 bases not matched to a gene. From germline, CDR1 is KGHSH and CDR2 LQKENI. The CDR3 length is 13 residues. The CDR3 protein is CASSPTGQETQYF. The CDR3 DNA follows: TGTGCCAGCTCACCGACAGGGCAAGAGACCCAGTACTTC.